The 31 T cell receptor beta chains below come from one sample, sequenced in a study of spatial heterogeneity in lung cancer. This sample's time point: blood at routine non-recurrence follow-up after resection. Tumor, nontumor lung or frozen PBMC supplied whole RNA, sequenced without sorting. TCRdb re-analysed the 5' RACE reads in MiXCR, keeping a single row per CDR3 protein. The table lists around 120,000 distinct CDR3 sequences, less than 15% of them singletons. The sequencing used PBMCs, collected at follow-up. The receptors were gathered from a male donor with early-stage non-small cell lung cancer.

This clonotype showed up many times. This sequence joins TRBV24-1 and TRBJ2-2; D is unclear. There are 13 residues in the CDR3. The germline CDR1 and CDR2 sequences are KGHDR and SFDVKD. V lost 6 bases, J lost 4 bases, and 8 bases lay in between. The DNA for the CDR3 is TGTGCCACCAGTACCCTCGGCACCGGGGAGCTGTTTTTT. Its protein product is CATSTLGTGELFF.

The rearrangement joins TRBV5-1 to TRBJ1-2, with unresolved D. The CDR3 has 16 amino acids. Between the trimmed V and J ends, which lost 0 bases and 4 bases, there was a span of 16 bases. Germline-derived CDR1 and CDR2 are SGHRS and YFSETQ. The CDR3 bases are TGCGCCAGCAGCTTGGAGTCGTCAGAGTCCCCCTATGGCTACACCTTC. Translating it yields CASSLESSESPYGYTF.

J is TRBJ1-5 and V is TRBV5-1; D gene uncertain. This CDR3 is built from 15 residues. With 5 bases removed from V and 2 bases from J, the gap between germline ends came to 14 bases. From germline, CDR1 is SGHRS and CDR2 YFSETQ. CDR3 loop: CASRPAPGGNQPQHF. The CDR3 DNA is TGCGCCAGCAGGCCCGCCCCAGGAGGCAATCAGCCCCAGCATTTT.

CDR3 region: CASSDSGPGELFF. CDR3 in DNA: TGCGCCAGCAGTGATAGCGGACCCGGGGAGCTGTTTTTT. The V gene is TRBV10-2, the J gene TRBJ2-2; possible D gene TRBD2, 6 bases. This CDR3 spans 13 amino acids. Per germline, CDR1 WSHSY and CDR2 SAAADI. V lost 3 bases and J lost 6, with 8 bases in between.

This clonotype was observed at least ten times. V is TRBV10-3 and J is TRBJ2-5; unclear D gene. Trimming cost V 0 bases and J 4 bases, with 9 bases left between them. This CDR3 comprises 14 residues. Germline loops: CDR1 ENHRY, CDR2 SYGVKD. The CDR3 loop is CAISESGPRETQYF. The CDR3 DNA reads TGTGCCATCAGTGAGTCCGGTCCCCGAGAGACCCAGTACTTC.

The CDR3 protein is CASSVRQGSGADTQYF. The CDR3 DNA is TGTGCCAGCAGCGTTCGACAGGGATCTGGGGCAGATACGCAGTATTTT. V and J are TRBV9 and TRBJ2-3, with 7 bases matching TRBD1. The CDR3 totals 16 residues. V lost 2 bases and J lost 4; bases outside the gene matches: 10. Germline CDR1 is SGDLS and CDR2 is YYNGEE.

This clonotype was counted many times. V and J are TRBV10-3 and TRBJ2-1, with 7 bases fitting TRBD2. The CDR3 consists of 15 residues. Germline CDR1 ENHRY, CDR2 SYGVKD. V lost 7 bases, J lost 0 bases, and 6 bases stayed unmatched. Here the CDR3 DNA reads TGTGCCATCACAAGGTCTAGCGGCTCCTACAATGAGCAGTTCTTC. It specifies CAITRSSGSYNEQFF.

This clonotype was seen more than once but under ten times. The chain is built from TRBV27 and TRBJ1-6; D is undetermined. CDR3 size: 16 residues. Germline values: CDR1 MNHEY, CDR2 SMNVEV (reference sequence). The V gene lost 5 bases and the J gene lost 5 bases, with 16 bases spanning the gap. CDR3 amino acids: CASSPRYTADNSPLHF. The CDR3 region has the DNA TGTGCCAGCAGTCCAAGATATACAGCTGATAATTCACCCCTCCACTTT.

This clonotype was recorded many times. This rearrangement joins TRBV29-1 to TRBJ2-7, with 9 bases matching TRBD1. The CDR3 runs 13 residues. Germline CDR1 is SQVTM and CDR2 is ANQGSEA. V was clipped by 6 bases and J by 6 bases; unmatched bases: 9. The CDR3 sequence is CSVRDRERSEQYF. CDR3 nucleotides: TGCAGCGTCCGGGACAGGGAAAGGAGCGAGCAGTACTTC.

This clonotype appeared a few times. CDR3 loop: CATSDDRGGNTEAFF. The CDR3, as DNA: TGTGCCACCAGTGATGACAGGGGCGGGAACACTGAAGCTTTCTTT. The gene calls are TRBV24-1 and TRBJ1-1; 8 positions match TRBD1. After removal of 3 bases from V and 1 base from J, the junction contained 3 bases not matched to a gene. Germline V gene lookup returns CDR1 KGHDR and CDR2 SFDVKD. This CDR3 comprises 15 residues.

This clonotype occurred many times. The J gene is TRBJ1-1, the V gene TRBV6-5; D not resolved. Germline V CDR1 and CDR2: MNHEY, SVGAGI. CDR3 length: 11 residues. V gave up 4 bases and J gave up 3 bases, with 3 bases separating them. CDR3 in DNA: TGTGCCAGCAGTTCGGACACTGAAGCTTTCTTT. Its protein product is CASSSDTEAFF.

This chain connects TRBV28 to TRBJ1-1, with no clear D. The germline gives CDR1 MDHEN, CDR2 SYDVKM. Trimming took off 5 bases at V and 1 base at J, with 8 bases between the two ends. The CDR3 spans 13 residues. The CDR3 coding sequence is TGTGCCAGCAGTGGACGGAAGAACACTGAAGCTTTCTTT. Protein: CASSGRKNTEAFF.

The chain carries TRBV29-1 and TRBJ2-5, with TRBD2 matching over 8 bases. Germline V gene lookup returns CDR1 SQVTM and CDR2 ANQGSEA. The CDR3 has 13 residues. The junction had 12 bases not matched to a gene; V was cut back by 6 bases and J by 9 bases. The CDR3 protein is CSVNQRGQEAQYF. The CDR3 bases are TGCAGCGTGAACCAGCGGGGGCAGGAGGCCCAGTACTTC.

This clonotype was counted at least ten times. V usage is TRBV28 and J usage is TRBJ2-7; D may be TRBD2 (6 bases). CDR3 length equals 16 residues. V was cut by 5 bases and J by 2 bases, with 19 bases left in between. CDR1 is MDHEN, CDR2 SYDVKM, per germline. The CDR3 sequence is CASSPLAGPSPYEQYF. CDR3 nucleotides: TGTGCCAGCAGTCCCCTGGCGGGGCCTAGCCCCTACGAGCAGTACTTC.

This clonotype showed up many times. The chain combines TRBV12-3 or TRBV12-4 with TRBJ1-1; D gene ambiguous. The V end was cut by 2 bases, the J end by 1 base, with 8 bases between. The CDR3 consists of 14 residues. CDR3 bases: TGTGCCAGCAGTTTATCGGGCCGGAACACTGAAGCTTTCTTT. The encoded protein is CASSLSGRNTEAFF.

CDR3: CASSRNSGPPGYEQYF. In DNA, the CDR3 is TGCGCCAGCAGCCGAAATTCCGGGCCTCCCGGGTACGAGCAGTACTTC. The chain uses TRBV4-1 and TRBJ2-7; D gene ambiguous. This CDR3 comprises 16 residues. Germline V lookup: CDR1 MGHRA, CDR2 YSYEKL. Trimming took off 4 bases at V and 4 bases at J, with 20 bases between the two ends.

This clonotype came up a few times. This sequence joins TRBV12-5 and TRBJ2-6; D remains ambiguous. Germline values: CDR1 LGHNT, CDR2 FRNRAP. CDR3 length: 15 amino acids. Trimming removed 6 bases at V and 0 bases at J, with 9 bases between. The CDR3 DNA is TGTGCTAGTGGCCAACAGAGCTCTGGGGCCAACGTCCTGACTTTC. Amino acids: CASGQQSSGANVLTF.

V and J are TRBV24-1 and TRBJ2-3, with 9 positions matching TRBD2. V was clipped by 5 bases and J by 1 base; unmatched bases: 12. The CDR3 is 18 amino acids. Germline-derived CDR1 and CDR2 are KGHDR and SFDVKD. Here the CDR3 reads CATSGQGGIAGGTDTQYF. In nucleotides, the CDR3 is TGTGCCACCAGTGGCCAAGGGGGAATAGCGGGGGGCACAGATACGCAGTATTTT.

DNA for the CDR3: TGCAGTGCACACAGGTTGGGGGGACCGGAGACCCAGTACTTC. As protein: CSAHRLGGPETQYF. The chain joins TRBV20-1 to TRBJ2-5, with D possibly being TRBD2 (6 bases). Trimming left V 6 bases short and J 5 bases short, with 19 bases between. Germline V CDR1 and CDR2: DFQATT, SNEGSKA (reference sequence). The CDR3 runs 14 residues.

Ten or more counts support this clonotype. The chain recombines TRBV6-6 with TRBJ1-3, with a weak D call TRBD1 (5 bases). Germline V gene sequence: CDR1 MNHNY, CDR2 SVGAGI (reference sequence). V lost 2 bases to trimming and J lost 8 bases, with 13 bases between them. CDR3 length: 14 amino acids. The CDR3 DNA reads TGTGCCAGCAGTTACGCGGGGGGAGAGGACACCATATATTTT. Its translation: CASSYAGGEDTIYF.

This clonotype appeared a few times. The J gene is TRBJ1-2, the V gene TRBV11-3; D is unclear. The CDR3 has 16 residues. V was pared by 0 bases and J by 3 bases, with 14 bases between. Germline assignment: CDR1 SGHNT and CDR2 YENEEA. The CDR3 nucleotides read TGTGCCAGCAGCTTAGATCGGTCCGAATCCCACTATGGCTACACCTTC. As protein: CASSLDRSESHYGYTF.

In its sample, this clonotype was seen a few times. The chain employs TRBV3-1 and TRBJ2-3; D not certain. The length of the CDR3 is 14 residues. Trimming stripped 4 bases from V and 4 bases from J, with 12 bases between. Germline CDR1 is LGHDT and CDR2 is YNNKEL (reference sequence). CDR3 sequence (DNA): TGTGCCAGCAGCCGTGGTAGATTAGCAGATACGCAGTATTTT. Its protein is CASSRGRLADTQYF.

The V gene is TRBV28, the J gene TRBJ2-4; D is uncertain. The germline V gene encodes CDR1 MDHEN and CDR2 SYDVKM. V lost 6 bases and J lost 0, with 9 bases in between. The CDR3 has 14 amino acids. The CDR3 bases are TGTGCCAGCAGCACCGGTTCAGCCAAAAACATTCAGTACTTC. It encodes CASSTGSAKNIQYF.

As DNA, the CDR3 is TGTGCCAGCAGTAAAGGACAGAGCTCCTACAATGAGCAGTTCTTC. It specifies CASSKGQSSYNEQFF. V and J are TRBV6-5 and TRBJ2-1, with D possibly matching TRBD1 (6 bases). Germline V gives CDR1 MNHEY, CDR2 SVGAGI. The CDR3 runs 15 residues. The V gene lost 5 bases and the J gene lost 0 bases, with 11 bases spanning the gap.

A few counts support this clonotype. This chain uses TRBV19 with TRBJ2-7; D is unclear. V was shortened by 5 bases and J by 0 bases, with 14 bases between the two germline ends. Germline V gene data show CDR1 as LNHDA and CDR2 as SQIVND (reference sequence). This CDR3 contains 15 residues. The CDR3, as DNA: TGTGCCAGTAGTCACGGGCCATGGGGCTCCTACGAGCAGTACTTC. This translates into CASSHGPWGSYEQYF.

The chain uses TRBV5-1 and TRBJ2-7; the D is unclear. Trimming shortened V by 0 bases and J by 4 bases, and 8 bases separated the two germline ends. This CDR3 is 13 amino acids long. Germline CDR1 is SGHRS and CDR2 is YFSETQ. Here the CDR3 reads CASSLEIGYEQYF. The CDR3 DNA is TGCGCCAGCAGCTTGGAAATAGGGTACGAGCAGTACTTC.

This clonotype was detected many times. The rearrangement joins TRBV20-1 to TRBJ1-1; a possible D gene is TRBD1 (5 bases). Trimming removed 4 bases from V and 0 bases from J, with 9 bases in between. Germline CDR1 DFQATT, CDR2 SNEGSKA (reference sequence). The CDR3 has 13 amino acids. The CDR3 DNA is TGCAGTGCTAACCGACAGATGAACACTGAAGCTTTCTTT. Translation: CSANRQMNTEAFF.

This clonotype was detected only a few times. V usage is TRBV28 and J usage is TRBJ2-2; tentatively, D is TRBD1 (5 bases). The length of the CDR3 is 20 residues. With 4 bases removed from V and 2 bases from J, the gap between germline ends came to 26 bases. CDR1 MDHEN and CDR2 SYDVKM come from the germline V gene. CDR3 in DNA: TGTGCCAGCAGTTCGGCTGCAGGGTTTACCCCAAGATCAAACACCGGGGAGCTGTTTTTT. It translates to CASSSAAGFTPRSNTGELFF.

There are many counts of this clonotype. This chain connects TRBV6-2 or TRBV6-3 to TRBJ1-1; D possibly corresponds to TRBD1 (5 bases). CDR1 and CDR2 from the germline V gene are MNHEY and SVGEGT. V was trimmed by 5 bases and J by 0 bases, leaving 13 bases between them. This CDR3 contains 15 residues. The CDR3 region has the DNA TGTGCCAGCAGTCACGCGGGGGGGGTGAACACTGAAGCTTTCTTT. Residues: CASSHAGGVNTEAFF.

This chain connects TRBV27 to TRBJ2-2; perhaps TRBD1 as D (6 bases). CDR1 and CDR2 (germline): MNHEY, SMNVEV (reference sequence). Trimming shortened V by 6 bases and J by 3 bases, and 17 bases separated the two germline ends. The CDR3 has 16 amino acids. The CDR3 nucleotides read TGTGCCAGCAGCCGGACAGTCCCGAAGGACACCGGGGAGCTGTTTTTT. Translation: CASSRTVPKDTGELFF.

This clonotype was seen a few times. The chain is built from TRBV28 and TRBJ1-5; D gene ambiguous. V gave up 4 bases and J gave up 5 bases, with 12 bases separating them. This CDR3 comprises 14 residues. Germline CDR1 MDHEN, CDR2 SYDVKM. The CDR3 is CASSSGAQDQPQHF. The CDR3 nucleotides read TGTGCCAGCAGTTCAGGAGCTCAGGATCAGCCCCAGCATTTT.